Reported below is one TCR beta chain. This clonotype was detected ten times or more. There is no known antigen for this receptor. It has no much larger one-base neighbor in the sample; base qualities were not kept. The data are from a study of T-cell reconstitution after alpha-beta-depleted transplantation in children (dated by TCRdb to about 2016). Describing the broader study: The study quantitatively tracked T-cell immune reconstitution after TCRalphabeta/CD19-depleted allogeneic hematopoietic cell transplantation in children using TCR repertoire profiling.

V is reduced by 0 bases and J by 2 bases, leaving a spacing of 12 bases between them. For CDR1 and CDR2, the germline V gene lists SGDLS and YYNGEE. Its CDR3 holds 16 amino acids, cysteine through phenylalanine. Just CDR3 DNA is preserved here, 48 bases in frame from base 1. Libraries came from PCR. The sequencer listed for this sample is Illumina HiSeq 2500. TCR libraries were prepared with molecular barcoding, using unique molecular identifiers to normalize TCRbeta repertoire quantification. The raw public reads went through TCRdb reprocessing: fastp at Q25, MiXCR clone calling, in-frame beta chains kept. Identical CDR3 proteins give one entry, which carries the most common genes and DNA. The sample includes about half a million distinct CDR3 sequences, with approximately 13% observed a single time. The top ten constitute around 6.1% of the sample.

The sequence links TRBV9 to TRBJ2-1, with the D gene uncertain. The sequence derives from a human donor who donated a stem cell graft to a child with combined immunodeficiency. The sequencing used PBMCs from the stem cell graft donor, collected from the stem cell graft. The DNA is TGTGCCAGCAGCGTAGGAGGAAGAGGAACCTACAATGAGCAGTTCTTC. This encodes CASSVGGRGTYNEQFF.